This T cell receptor beta chain was obtained from a study of cytomegalovirus exposure and HLA in healthy donors. Study-wide results and limits: For most TCR beta V segments, an earlier analysis put the productive rate at about 87% or about 30% of the time. In a later analysis, several top co-occurrence clusters appeared linked to parvovirus B19, influenza, CMV and Epstein-Barr virus. Among the sequence variants, a highly shared cluster was likely an artifact of sequencing.

From germline, CDR1 is MNHEY and CDR2 SMNVEV (reference sequence). The V gene lost 6 bases and the J gene lost 2 bases, with 11 bases spanning the gap. This CDR3 region has 13 residues. Primers: 60 Vbeta forward and 13 Jbeta reverse. The assay was immunoSEQ multiplex PCR, and TCRdb's table has in-frame clones only and misses some. This sample contains 190,000 or so clones. With regard to this clone: Its antigen is not known.

This sequence joins TRBV27 and TRBJ2-7, with D tentatively TRBD2 (5 bases). The sequence came from a boy under 18 in good health and CMV-seronegative. Sequenced sample: PBMCs. The DNA of the CDR3 is TGTGCCAGCAGCCGCGACGGGGCCTACGAGCAGTACTTC. This gives the protein CASSRDGAYEQYF.